This entry lists 14 T cell receptor beta chains sequenced from one sample in a study of T cell repertoires in chronic hepatitis B. The repertoire was sequenced with immunoSEQ multiplex PCR; TCRdb's copy has only in-frame clones and lacks some. Its listing shows dozens of clones. Material for sequencing was HBV polymerase (pol387) epitope-specific CD8+ T cells from PBMCs. These receptor sequences come from a human donor with chronic hepatitis B virus infection.

V is TRBV27 and J is TRBJ2-7, with TRBD2 identical over 7 bases. From germline, CDR1 is MNHEY and CDR2 SMNVEV (reference sequence). V shed 5 bases and J 7 bases; nucleotides not matched to a gene: 5. CDR3 length: 12 amino acids. The CDR3 reads CASSRTGREQYF. Here the CDR3 DNA reads TGTGCCAGCAGTCGGACCGGGAGGGAGCAGTACTTC.

This sequence joins TRBV10-2 and TRBJ1-4; 7 bases match TRBD1. CDR1 WSHSY and CDR2 SAAADI come from the germline V gene. This CDR3 spans 14 amino acids. Trimming removed 5 bases from V and 3 bases from J; junction bases left unmatched: 3. Here the CDR3 reads CASSPGTANEKLFF. CDR3 sequence (DNA): TGCGCCAGCAGTCCCGGGACAGCTAATGAAAAACTGTTTTTT.

This chain links TRBV7-9 with TRBJ2-7, with D possibly TRBD1 on 5 matching bases. Deletions cut 7 bases from V and 4 bases from J, with 20 bases between. The CDR3 is 15 residues long. CDR1 and CDR2 (germline): SEHNR, FQNEAQ (reference sequence). The CDR3 here is CASTPPGQGGYEQYF. In DNA form, the CDR3 reads TGTGCCAGCACCCCCCCCGGGCAGGGTGGTTACGAGCAGTACTTC.

This clone was detected only a few times. The CDR3 DNA follows: TGTGCCACCAGCAGACTAGCGGGAGAGACCCAGTACTTC. This encodes CATSRLAGETQYF. V gene TRBV15 combines with J gene TRBJ2-5; 8 positions match TRBD2. Germline V gene data show CDR1 as LNHNV and CDR2 as YYDKDF (reference sequence). The CDR3 contains 13 residues. The V and J ends lost 2 bases and 4 bases, in that order; junction bases with no gene match: 0. The whole variable domain, filled in from reference TRBV15 and TRBJ2-5, reads DAMVIQNPRYQVTQFGKPVTLSCSQTLNHNVMYWYQQKSSQAPKLLFHYYDKDFNNEADTPDNFQSRRPNTSFCFLDIRSPGLGDTAMYLCATSRLAGETQYFGPGTRLLVL.

The chain employs TRBV11-3 and TRBJ2-3; 8 nucleotides match TRBD1. The CDR3 sequence is 15 residues long. Per germline, CDR1 SGHNT and CDR2 YENEEA. The ends lost 5 bases at V and 0 bases at J; junction bases unmatched: 4. CDR3 region: CASSQGQASTDTQYF. CDR3 DNA: TGTGCCAGCAGCCAGGGACAGGCTAGCACAGATACGCAGTATTTT.

The V gene is TRBV10-3, the J gene TRBJ2-6; D not resolved. Between the trimmed V and J ends, which lost 8 bases and 4 bases, there was a span of 12 bases. Germline CDR1 reads ENHRY; CDR2 reads SYGVKD. This CDR3 has 14 amino acids. The CDR3: CAIGLQYGANVLTF. The CDR3 region has the DNA TGTGCCATCGGCCTCCAATACGGGGCCAACGTCCTGACTTTC.

The rearrangement joins TRBV6-1 to TRBJ1-1; TRBD1 agrees at 7 bases. V dropped 6 bases and J dropped 7; count of bases not matched to a gene: 11. The CDR3 is 14 residues long. The germline CDR1 and CDR2 sequences are MNHNS and SASEGT. Here the CDR3 reads CASSPGQSPFEAFF. As DNA, the CDR3 is TGTGCCAGCAGCCCGGGACAGTCCCCCTTTGAAGCTTTCTTT.

The V call is TRBV7-2, the J call TRBJ2-3, with D unclear. The CDR3 extends over 16 amino acids. Germline V gene lookup returns CDR1 SGHTA and CDR2 FQGNSA. Trimming pared 6 bases from V and 4 bases from J, leaving 20 bases between. Here the CDR3 reads CASRLYWTRYSDTQYF. The DNA of the CDR3 is TGTGCCAGCAGACTATATTGGACCAGATATTCAGATACGCAGTATTTT.

The chain joins TRBV27 to TRBJ1-1, with unresolved D. V dropped 1 base and J dropped 2 bases, with 8 bases sitting between them. The CDR3 runs to 14 residues. Per the germline V gene, CDR1 is MNHEY and CDR2 is SMNVEV (reference sequence). The CDR3 region has the DNA TGTGCCAGCAGTTTATTAGCAGCTAACACTGAAGCTTTCTTT. The encoded protein is CASSLLAANTEAFF.

The V and J genes are TRBV5-6 and TRBJ1-1; D perhaps matches TRBD1 (6 bases). Trimming took 3 bases from V and 5 from J, leaving 11 bases between them. The length of the CDR3 is 13 residues. CDR1 is SGHDT, CDR2 YYEEEE, per germline. The CDR3: CASSSGVRTEAFF. The DNA for the CDR3 is TGTGCCAGCAGCTCAGGGGTAAGAACTGAAGCTTTCTTT.

The chain is built from TRBV4-1 and TRBJ1-2; 10 positions agree with TRBD1. The germline V gene encodes CDR1 MGHRA and CDR2 YSYEKL. The CDR3 is 16 residues long. Unmatched junction bases numbered 13, after V lost 5 bases and J lost 7 bases. The DNA of the CDR3 is TGCGCCAGCAGCTTCAAGAGTACGGGACAGGGGATTGGCTACACCTTC. Amino acid sequence: CASSFKSTGQGIGYTF.

The chain links TRBV25-1 to TRBJ1-2; D unresolved. Per the germline V gene, CDR1 is MGHDK and CDR2 is SYGVNS. This CDR3 comprises 16 residues. The germline V and J ends were trimmed by 5 bases and 4 bases, with 20 bases remaining between them. This CDR3 is CASSRFIEGKTYGYTF. The CDR3 DNA reads as TGTGCCAGCAGTAGATTCATAGAGGGAAAGACCTATGGCTACACCTTC.

This clone appeared a single time. The chain's CDR3 is CASSFRTGDYQETQYF. In DNA, the CDR3 is TGTGCCAGCAGTTTTCGGACAGGGGACTACCAAGAGACCCAGTACTTC. V is TRBV27 and J is TRBJ2-5, with 9 bases matching TRBD1. The germline V gene has CDR1 MNHEY and CDR2 SMNVEV (reference sequence). The CDR3 is made up of 16 amino acids. V lost 3 bases to trimming and J lost 0 bases; unmatched junction nucleotides: 5.

This chain joins TRBV10-2 and TRBJ2-7, with D possibly being TRBD1 or TRBD2 (5 bases each). CDR1 and CDR2 (germline): WSHSY, SAAADI. The CDR3 runs 16 residues. Between the trimmed V and J ends, which lost 0 bases and 2 bases, there was a span of 14 bases. The CDR3 coding sequence is TGCGCCAGCAGTGAGTCTTTGGGGGTGTCGGCCTACGAGCAGTACTTC. Amino acid sequence: CASSESLGVSAYEQYF.